These 20 T cell receptor beta chains were sequenced from one sample in a study of blood T cell repertoires in COVID-19. Method: immunoSEQ multiplex PCR; TCRdb's copy keeps in-frame clones and lacks some. The data contain roughly 300,000 clones, around 88% of them singletons. Sequenced sample: peripheral blood. The receptors derive from a woman between 45 and 65 years old with acute or convalescent COVID-19.

As to this clone: At one boundary the junction diverges from the germline segment, which might be a read error. This chain joins TRBV19 and TRBJ1-2; TRBD1 is a possible D gene (6 bases). CDR1 and CDR2 (germline): LNHDA, SQIVND (reference sequence). There are 14 residues in the CDR3. CDR3 amino acids: CASSKGGAYYGYTF. CDR3 in DNA: TGTGCCAGCAGTAAAGGGGGGGCTTACTATGGCTACACCTTC.

The chain carries TRBV7-2 and TRBJ2-1; 7 bases match TRBD1. CDR1 SGHTA and CDR2 FQGNSA come from the germline V gene. The V gene end was trimmed by 3 bases and the J gene end by 4 bases; junction bases not matched to a gene: 12. The CDR3 has 17 amino acids. The chain's CDR3 is CASSFQTGLETYNEQFF. The DNA of the CDR3 is TGTGCCAGCAGCTTTCAGACAGGGCTGGAAACTTACAATGAGCAGTTCTTC.

V gene TRBV18 combines with J gene TRBJ2-2; D not certain. The CDR3 spans 13 residues. Trimming removed 6 bases at V and 2 bases at J, with 7 bases between. Germline CDR1 KGHSH, CDR2 LQKENI. The CDR3 here is CASSPSNTGELFF. The CDR3 DNA sequence: TGTGCCAGCTCGCCTAGTAACACCGGGGAGCTGTTTTTT. The whole variable domain, filled in from reference TRBV18 and TRBJ2-2, reads NAGVMQNPRHLVRRRGQEARLRCSPMKGHSHVYWYRQLPEEGLKFMVYLQKENIIDESGMPKERFSAEFPKEGPSILRIQQVVRGDSAAYFCASSPSNTGELFFGEGSRLTVL.

V and J are TRBV7-8 and TRBJ1-2; no clear D. The CDR3 runs to 13 residues. The germline gives CDR1 SGHVS, CDR2 FQNEAQ. With 1 base removed from V and 6 bases from J, the gap between germline ends came to 9 bases. DNA of the CDR3: TGTGCCAGCAGCTTAGGACAACGACATGGCTACACCTTC. Residues: CASSLGQRHGYTF. The complete variable domain, with remaining parts taken from reference TRBV7-8 and TRBJ1-2, reads GAGVSQSPRYKVAKRGQDVALRCDPISGHVSLFWYQQALGQGPEFLTYFQNEAQLDKSGLPSDRFFAERPEGSVSTLKIQRTQQEDSAVYLCASSLGQRHGYTFGSGTRLTVV.

This chain connects TRBV19 to TRBJ2-7; 8 nucleotides match TRBD2. Germline V CDR1 and CDR2: LNHDA, SQIVND (reference sequence). The CDR3 is made up of 14 amino acids. V lost 3 bases and J lost 2; bases outside the gene matches: 3. CDR3 DNA sequence: TGTGCCAGTAGTATGGGACTAGAACCCTACGAGCAGTACTTC. Translating it yields CASSMGLEPYEQYF. The variable domain in full, with the rest retrieved from reference TRBV19 and TRBJ2-7, is DGGITQSPKYLFRKEGQNVTLSCEQNLNHDAMYWYRQDPGQGLRLIYYSQIVNDFQKGDIAEGYSVSREKKESFPLTVTSAQKNPTAFYLCASSMGLEPYEQYFGPGTRLTVT.

V and J are TRBV3-1 (or the pseudogene TRBV3-2) and TRBJ1-2; tentative D call: TRBD1 (6 bases). V was pared by 0 bases and J by 2 bases, with 10 bases between. Looked up from germline, CDR1 is LGHDT and CDR2 is YNNKEL (reference sequence). The CDR3 totals 15 residues. In nucleotides, the CDR3 is TGTGCCAGCAGCCAAGAACTCAGGGGAAACTATGGCTACACCTTC. Translation gives CASSQELRGNYGYTF.

The V call is TRBV5-4, the J call TRBJ2-2; TRBD1 matches 8 bases. V trimming: 3 bases; J trimming: 6 bases; junction bases outside the gene matches: 10. The CDR3 loop spans 16 amino acids. Germline V gene sequence: CDR1 SGHNT, CDR2 YYREEE (reference sequence). DNA for the CDR3: TGTGCCAGCAGCTCGCTCCGGGACAGGTATCCCGGGGAGCTGTTTTTT. Protein sequence: CASSSLRDRYPGELFF.

The chain combines TRBV6-5 with TRBJ1-3; D is perhaps TRBD1 (5 bases). The CDR3 contains 15 residues. The germline V gene has CDR1 MNHEY and CDR2 SVGAGI. V was pared by 2 bases and J by 0 bases, with 8 bases between. This CDR3 reads CASSYGALSGNTIYF. The CDR3 bases are TGTGCCAGCAGTTACGGGGCCCTCTCTGGAAACACCATATATTTT.

This clone appeared once. CDR3 sequence (DNA): TGTGCCTGGGCCGCTAGGGGGCGGTTCGGCTACGAGCAGTACTTC. It encodes CAWAARGRFGYEQYF. The chain combines TRBV30 with TRBJ2-7; 7 nucleotides match TRBD1. This CDR3 contains 15 residues. Germline V CDR1 and CDR2: GTSNPN, SVGIG (reference sequence). V was clipped by 5 bases and J by 3 bases; unmatched bases: 13.

The chain uses TRBV5-5 and TRBJ1-1; 10 bases are a match to TRBD1. Germline trimming cut 3 bases from V and 4 bases from J; bases unmatched to any gene: 6. CDR1 and CDR2 from the germline V gene are SGHKS and YYEKEE (reference sequence). The CDR3 is made up of 15 amino acids. This CDR3 reads CASSSGTGVGTEAFF. CDR3 nucleotides: TGTGCCAGCAGCTCCGGGACAGGGGTGGGCACTGAAGCTTTCTTT.

The gene calls are TRBV5-6 and TRBJ2-2; TRBD2 agrees at 15 bases. The CDR3 is 18 amino acids. Germline lookup yields CDR1 SGHDT and CDR2 YYEEEE. V was pared by 3 bases and J by 7 bases, with 10 bases of the junction left unmatched. CDR3 region: CASSSPGLAGGFDGELFF. The CDR3 DNA reads TGTGCCAGCAGCTCCCCTGGACTAGCGGGGGGGTTTGACGGGGAGCTGTTTTTT.

This sequence joins TRBV7-8 and TRBJ1-5; TRBD1 is a possible D gene (5 bases). Trimming stripped 8 bases from V and 5 bases from J, with 16 bases between. This CDR3 is built from 14 residues. Germline CDR1 reads SGHVS; CDR2 reads FQNEAQ. The CDR3 loop reads CASAPYGGYQPQHF. The CDR3 DNA reads as TGTGCCAGCGCCCCTTACGGGGGATATCAGCCCCAGCATTTT.

CDR3 sequence: CASSEFTLAGVGMYQQYV. In nucleotides, the CDR3 is TGTGCCAGCAGTGAGTTTACCCTAGCGGGGGTGGGTATGTATCAGCAGTACGTC. The V and J genes are TRBV2 and TRBJ2-7, with 10 bases identical to TRBD2. Per the germline V gene, CDR1 is SNHLY and CDR2 is FYNNEI. V was clipped by 3 bases and J by 8 bases; unmatched bases: 19. This CDR3 region has 18 residues.

The chain uses TRBV6-5 and TRBJ2-4; D ambiguous. Between the trimmed V and J ends, which lost 6 bases and 2 bases, there was a span of 8 bases. This CDR3 comprises 13 residues. Germline CDR1 is MNHEY and CDR2 is SVGAGI. DNA of the CDR3: TGTGCCAGCAGCCTCGACTCCAAAAACATTCAGTACTTC. Translated, it gives CASSLDSKNIQYF.

This chain uses TRBV5-1 with TRBJ1-1; no clear D gene. Deletions cut 5 bases from V and 0 bases from J, with 17 bases between. The CDR3 runs 16 residues. The germline gives CDR1 SGHRS, CDR2 YFSETQ. The chain's CDR3 is CASRSGSWNLNTEAFF. Written as DNA, the CDR3 is TGCGCCAGCAGATCCGGGTCCTGGAATTTGAACACTGAAGCTTTCTTT.

This clone was counted between two and nine times. The CDR3 DNA reads as TGTGCCAGCAGCTTAGACAGGGGAGGAAACACCATATATTTT. It encodes CASSLDRGGNTIYF. The chain recombines TRBV7-2 with TRBJ1-3; TRBD1 agrees at 7 bases. This CDR3 contains 14 residues. The V segment lost 1 base and the J segment 4 bases; nucleotides outside the gene matches: 1. Per germline, CDR1 SGHTA and CDR2 FQGNSA. The full variable domain, completed using reference TRBV7-2 and TRBJ1-3, is GAGVSQSPSNKVTEKGKDVELRCDPISGHTALYWYRQSLGQGLEFLIYFQGNSAPDKSGLPSDRFSAERTGGSVSTLTIQRTQQEDSAVYLCASSLDRGGNTIYFGEGSWLTVV.

The chain uses TRBV5-7 and TRBJ1-6; perhaps TRBD1 as D (6 bases). TRBV5-7 falls under the ORF class, with uncertain function. The CDR3 has 15 amino acids. The germline V and J ends were trimmed by 0 bases and 7 bases, with 11 bases remaining between them. The chain's CDR3 is CASSLESTGNSPLHF. CDR3 DNA sequence: TGTGCCAGCAGCTTGGAGTCAACAGGGAATTCACCCCTCCACTTT.

This clone showed up just once. The CDR3 bases are TGTGCCAGTACCCAAACAGGGGCCTATAATTCACCCCTCCACTTT. It yields the protein CASTQTGAYNSPLHF. The chain uses TRBV19 and TRBJ1-6; TRBD1 matches 7 bases. CDR3 size: 15 residues. The V gene's germline CDR1 is LNHDA and CDR2 SQIVND (reference sequence). V trimming: 7 bases; J trimming: 2 bases; junction bases outside the gene matches: 5. Using reference TRBV19 and TRBJ1-6 for the parts outside the CDR3, the full variable domain is DGGITQSPKYLFRKEGQNVTLSCEQNLNHDAMYWYRQDPGQGLRLIYYSQIVNDFQKGDIAEGYSVSREKKESFPLTVTSAQKNPTAFYLCASTQTGAYNSPLHFGNGTRLTVT.

The CDR3 spells CASSSRGSSYNEQFF. In nucleotides, the CDR3 is TGTGCCAGCAGTTCTAGGGGAAGCTCCTACAATGAGCAGTTCTTC. The chain uses TRBV6-5 and TRBJ2-1; tentative D call: TRBD1 (5 bases). The CDR3 covers 15 residues. Per the germline V gene, CDR1 is MNHEY and CDR2 is SVGAGI. The germline V and J ends were trimmed by 4 bases and 0 bases, with 10 bases remaining between them.

The V and J genes are TRBV15 and TRBJ2-7, with 7 bases lining up with TRBD2. The germline CDR1 and CDR2 sequences are LNHNV and YYDKDF (reference sequence). The V gene end was trimmed by 3 bases and the J gene end by 3 bases; junction bases not matched to a gene: 8. The CDR3 runs to 15 residues. CDR3 in DNA: TGTGCCACCAGCAGCCACATGGGAGGGATCTACGAGCAGTACTTC. Its translation: CATSSHMGGIYEQYF.